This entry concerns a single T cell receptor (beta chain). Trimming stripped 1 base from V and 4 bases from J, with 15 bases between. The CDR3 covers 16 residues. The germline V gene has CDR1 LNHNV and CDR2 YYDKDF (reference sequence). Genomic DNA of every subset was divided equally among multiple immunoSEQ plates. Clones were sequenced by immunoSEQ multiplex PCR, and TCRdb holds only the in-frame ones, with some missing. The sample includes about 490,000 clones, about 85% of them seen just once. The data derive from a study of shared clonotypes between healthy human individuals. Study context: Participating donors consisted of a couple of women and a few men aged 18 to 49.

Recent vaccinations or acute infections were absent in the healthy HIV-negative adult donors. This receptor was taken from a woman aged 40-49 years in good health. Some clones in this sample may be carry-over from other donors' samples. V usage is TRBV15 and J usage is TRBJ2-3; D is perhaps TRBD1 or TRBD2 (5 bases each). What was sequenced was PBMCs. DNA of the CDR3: TGTGCCACCAGCAGAGGGGACGCAGGGACGGCAGATACGCAGTATTTT. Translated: CATSRGDAGTADTQYF.